One T cell receptor beta chain is described in this entry. What it binds is unknown. The sample comes from a study of beta chain features in type 1 diabetes. Study-level points and caveats: Significant though moderate, a shortening of TCRB CDR3s appeared in all four CD4+ subsets of Type 1 diabetes patients.

Expressed TCRB transcripts were sequenced because the entire RNA isolate underwent reverse transcription. Produced via immunoSEQ multiplex PCR; TCRdb's table is partial and in-frame only. The data hold some 360,000 clones, with around a fifth observed a single time. CDR3 length equals 17 residues. The V gene's germline CDR1 is GTSNPN and CDR2 SVGIG (reference sequence). J lost 8 bases, V lost 3 bases, and 19 bases had no gene match. The sequenced sample consisted of naive CD4+ T cells from blood. The source is a woman aged 18-29 years in good health. The rearrangement uses TRBV30 and TRBJ1-3; 7 positions match TRBD1. Here the CDR3 reads CAWRAPGTVSKKHTIYF. As DNA, the CDR3 is TGTGCCTGGAGGGCACCGGGGACAGTCTCAAAAAAGCACACCATATATTTT. Full variable domain (rest looked up from reference TRBV30 and TRBJ1-3): SQTIHQWPATLVQPVGSPLSLECTVEGTSNPNLYWYRQAAGRGLQLLFYSVGIGQISSEVPQNLSASRPQDRQFILSSKKLLLSDSGFYLCAWRAPGTVSKKHTIYFGEGSWLTVV.